The clone carrying this T cell receptor beta chain was recorded a few times. This entry is derived from a study of blood T cell repertoires in COVID-19. About the study: The samples span acute and convalescent COVID-19 from the United States, Italy and Spain. Sample material is recorded as cDNA or gDNA derived from T cells, B-cell-depleted T cells, or PBMCs.

Per the original methods: For nucleated cells, counts were estimated from reference gene primer amplification. Assay used: immunoSEQ multiplex PCR; TCRdb lists only in-frame clones, some missing. V and J calls and clone size come straight from that table; D and trimming were deduced from the DNA. In the table there are 240,000 or so clones, approximately 86% of which are singletons. The sample was peripheral blood. The clonotype comes from a woman between 65 and 79 years old with active or convalescent COVID-19.

CDR3 loop: CASSLSGGEQFF. CDR3 bases: TGTGCCAGCAGCTTAAGCGGGGGTGAGCAGTTCTTC. This chain links TRBV7-2 with TRBJ2-1; TRBD2 agrees at 8 bases. The CDR3 length is 12 residues. Per germline, CDR1 SGHTA and CDR2 FQGNSA. V lost 2 bases, J lost 9 bases, and 0 bases stayed unmatched.